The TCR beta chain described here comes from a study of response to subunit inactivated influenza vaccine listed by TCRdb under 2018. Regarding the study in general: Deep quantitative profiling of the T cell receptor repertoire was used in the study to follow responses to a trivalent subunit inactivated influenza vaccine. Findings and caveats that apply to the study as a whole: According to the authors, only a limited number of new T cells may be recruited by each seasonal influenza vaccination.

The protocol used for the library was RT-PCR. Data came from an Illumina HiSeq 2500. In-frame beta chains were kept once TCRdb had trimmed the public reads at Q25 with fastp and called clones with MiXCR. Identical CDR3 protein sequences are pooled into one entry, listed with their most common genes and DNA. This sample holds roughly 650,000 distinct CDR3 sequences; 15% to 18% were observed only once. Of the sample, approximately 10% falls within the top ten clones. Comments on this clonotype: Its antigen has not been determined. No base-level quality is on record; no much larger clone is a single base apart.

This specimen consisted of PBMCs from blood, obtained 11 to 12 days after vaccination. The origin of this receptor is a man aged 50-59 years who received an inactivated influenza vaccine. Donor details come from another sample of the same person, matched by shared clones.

This receptor has the CDR3 CASRGRPLGQGGETQYF. Read as DNA, the sequence is TGTGCCAGCAGGGGAAGACCCCTTGGACAGGGAGGAGAGACCCAGTACTTC. The sequence is built from TRBV6-1 and TRBJ2-5, and 8 bases in between align with TRBD1. The CDR3, from cysteine to phenylalanine, totals 17 residues. Just CDR3 DNA is preserved here, 51 bases in frame from base 1. V is trimmed back by 6 bases and J by 4 bases, and the junction contains 16 bases that no gene match accounts for. For CDR1 and CDR2, the germline V gene lists MNHNS and SASEGT.